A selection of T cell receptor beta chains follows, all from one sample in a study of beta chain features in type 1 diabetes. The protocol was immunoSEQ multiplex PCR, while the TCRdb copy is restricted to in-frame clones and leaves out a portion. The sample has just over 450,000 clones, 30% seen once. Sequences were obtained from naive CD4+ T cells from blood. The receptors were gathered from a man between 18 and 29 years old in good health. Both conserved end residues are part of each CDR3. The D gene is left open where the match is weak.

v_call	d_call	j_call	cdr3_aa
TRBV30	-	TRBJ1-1	CAWSVTLVAFF
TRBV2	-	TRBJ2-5	CASRPTVETQYF
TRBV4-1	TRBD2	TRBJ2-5	CASSQLRREYGETQYF
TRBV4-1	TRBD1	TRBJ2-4	CASSPGQGNLAKNIQYF
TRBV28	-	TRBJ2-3	CASSLGPWGRTSTDTQYF
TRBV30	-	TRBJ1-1	CAWSPGTHNAEAFF
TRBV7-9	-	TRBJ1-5	CASSLRGGNQPQHF
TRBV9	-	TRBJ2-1	CASSVSYNEQFF
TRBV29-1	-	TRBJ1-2	CSGEDSGSDYGYTF
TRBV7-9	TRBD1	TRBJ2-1	CASSLVSGQGWDNEQFF
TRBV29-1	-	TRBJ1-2	CSVGGDYGYTF
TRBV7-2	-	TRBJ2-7	CASSPDIASHYEQYF
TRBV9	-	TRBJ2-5	CASSVSVQETQYF
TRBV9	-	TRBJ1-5	CASSVEGYQPQHF
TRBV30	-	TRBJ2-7	CAWSASNEQYF
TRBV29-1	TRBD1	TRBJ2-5	CSAKAGTGAWETQYF
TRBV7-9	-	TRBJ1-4	CASSPQGEKLFF
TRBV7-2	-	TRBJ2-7	CASSYTGNYEQYF
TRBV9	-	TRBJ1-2	CASSVMAGYGYTF
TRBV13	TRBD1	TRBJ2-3	CASSIGQGLDTDTQYF
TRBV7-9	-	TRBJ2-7	CASSLVGSDEQYF
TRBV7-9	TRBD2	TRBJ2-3	CASSLPGVAGVATQYF
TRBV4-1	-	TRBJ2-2	CASSQVGQTGELFF
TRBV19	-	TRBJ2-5	CASSMTQETQYF
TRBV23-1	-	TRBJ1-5	CASSQSCRERQPQHF
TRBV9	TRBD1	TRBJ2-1	CASSVEAGGVYTYNEQFF
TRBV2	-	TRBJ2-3	CASIHEGVAQYF
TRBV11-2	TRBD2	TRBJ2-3	CASSPLTSAITDTQYF
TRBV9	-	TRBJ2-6	CASRGRTYGANVLTF
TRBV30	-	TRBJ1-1	CAWARMRTEAFF
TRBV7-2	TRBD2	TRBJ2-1	CASSAGLAGEGEQFF
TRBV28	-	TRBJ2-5	CASSTPGETQYF
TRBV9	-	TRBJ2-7	CASSVDAGPYEQYF
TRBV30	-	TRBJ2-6	CAWGFRRSGANVLTF
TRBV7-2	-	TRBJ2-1	CASSFGREYEQFF
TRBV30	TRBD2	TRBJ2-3	CAWRPLGLAGTDTQYF
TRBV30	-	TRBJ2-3	CAWTLRGYSTDTQYF
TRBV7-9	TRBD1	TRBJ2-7	CASSFDRVREQYF
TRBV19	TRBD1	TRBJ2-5	CASSKTGGEETQYF
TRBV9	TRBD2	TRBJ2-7	CASSVGGLAQYEQYF
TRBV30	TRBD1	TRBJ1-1	CAWSWDRATEAFF
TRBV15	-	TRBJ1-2	CATSAEAIDYGYTF
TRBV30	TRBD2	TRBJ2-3	CAWNSPGGYTDTQYF
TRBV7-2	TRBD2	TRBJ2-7	CASSLRLAGSYEQYF
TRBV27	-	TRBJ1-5	CASSGLGIHQPQHF
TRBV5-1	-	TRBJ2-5	CASSTGTARETQYF
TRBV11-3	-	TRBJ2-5	CASSLGALGSQETQYF
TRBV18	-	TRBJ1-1	CASSPNGGWVNTEAFF
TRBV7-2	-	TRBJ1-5	CASRPNGNQPQHF
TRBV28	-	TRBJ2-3	CASTLRAGLTDTQYF
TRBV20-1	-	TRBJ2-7	CSAGSPYEQYF
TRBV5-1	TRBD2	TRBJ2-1	CASSLFGLAGDLGNEQFF
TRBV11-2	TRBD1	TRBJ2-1	CASSWDREKQFF
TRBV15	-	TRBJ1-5	CATSEGGHLGNQPQHF
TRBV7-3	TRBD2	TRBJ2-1	CASSSRLAGVNEQFF